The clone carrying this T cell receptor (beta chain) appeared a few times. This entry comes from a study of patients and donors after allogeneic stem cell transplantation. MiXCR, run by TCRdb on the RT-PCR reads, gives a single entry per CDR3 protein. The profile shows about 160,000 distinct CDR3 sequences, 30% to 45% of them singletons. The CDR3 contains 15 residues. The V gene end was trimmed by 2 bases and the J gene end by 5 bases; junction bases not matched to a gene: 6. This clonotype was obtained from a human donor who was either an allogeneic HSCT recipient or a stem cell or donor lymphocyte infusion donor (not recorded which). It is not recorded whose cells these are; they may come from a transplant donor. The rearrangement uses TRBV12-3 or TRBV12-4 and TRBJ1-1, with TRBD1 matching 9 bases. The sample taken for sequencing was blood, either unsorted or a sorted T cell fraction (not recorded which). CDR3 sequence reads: CASSLWTGAGTEAFF. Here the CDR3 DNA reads TGTGCCAGCAGTTTATGGACAGGGGCCGGGACTGAAGCTTTCTTT.